This record covers a single TCR beta chain. Its specificity is unknown. The sample comes from a study of Graves' ophthalmopathy and Graves' hyperthyroidism. Investigators amplified TCR beta CDR3 regions from RNA transcripts. An opening RT-PCR round employed HTBI primers and preceded a second-round multiplex PCR. One entry per CDR3 protein, called by TCRdb with MiXCR from the multiplex PCR reads. The data contain about 740,000 distinct CDR3 sequences, roughly 40% of them singletons. The CDR3 totals 17 residues. Losses at the gene ends were 3 bases for V and 0 bases for J; bases not matched to a gene: 5. Germline CDR1 reads SQVTM; CDR2 reads ANQGSEA. Moderately to severely active ophthalmopathy under 3 months, CAS at least 3, NOSPECS at least 4. Study-level points and caveats: Blood repertoires reportedly contained most expanded thyroid clonotypes above 0.001 frequency.

The rearrangement joins TRBV29-1 to TRBJ2-2; 12 positions agree with TRBD2. This TCR was recovered from an adult man with Graves' ophthalmopathy. The sample consisted of peripheral blood. The chain's CDR3 is CSVEGGLAGTNTGELFF. In nucleotides, the CDR3 is TGCAGCGTTGAGGGAGGACTAGCGGGGACGAACACCGGGGAGCTGTTTTTT.